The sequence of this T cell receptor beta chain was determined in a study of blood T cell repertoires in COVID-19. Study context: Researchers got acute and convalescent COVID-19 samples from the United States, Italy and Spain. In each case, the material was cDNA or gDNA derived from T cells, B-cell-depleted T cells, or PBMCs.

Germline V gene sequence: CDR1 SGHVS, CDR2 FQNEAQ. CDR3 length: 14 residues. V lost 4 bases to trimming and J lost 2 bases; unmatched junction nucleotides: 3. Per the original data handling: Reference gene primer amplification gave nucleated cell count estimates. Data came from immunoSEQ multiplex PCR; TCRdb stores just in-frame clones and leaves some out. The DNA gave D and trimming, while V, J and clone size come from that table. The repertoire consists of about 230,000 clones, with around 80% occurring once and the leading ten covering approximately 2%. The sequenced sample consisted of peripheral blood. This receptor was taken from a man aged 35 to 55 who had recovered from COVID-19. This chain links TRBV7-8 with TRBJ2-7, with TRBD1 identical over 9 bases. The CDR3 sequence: CASSSRTGAYEQYF. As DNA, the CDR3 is TGTGCCAGCAGCTCCAGGACAGGGGCCTACGAGCAGTACTTC.